This passage covers 13 T cell receptor beta chains from one sample sequenced in a study of T cells in Graves' hyperthyroidism and ophthalmopathy. Authors of the study amplified TCR beta CDR3 regions from RNA transcripts. RT-PCR in the first round (using the HTBI primer set) targeted the TCR CDR3. Each CDR3 protein gets one entry after TCRdb re-called the multiplex PCR reads with MiXCR. The sample has a few hundred thousand distinct CDR3 sequences, 15% to 17% seen once. The sample was blood. These receptors were taken from a woman aged 30 to 39 with Graves' hyperthyroidism.

This clonotype was detected only a few times. The J gene is TRBJ2-7, the V gene TRBV4-3; D is perhaps TRBD2 (6 bases). V gave up 4 bases and J gave up 6 bases, with 13 bases separating them. CDR1 LGHNA and CDR2 YSLEER come from the germline V gene. The CDR3 consists of 13 residues. The CDR3 here is CASSPGTVGEQYF. The DNA for the CDR3 is TGCGCCAGCAGCCCCGGGACTGTAGGCGAGCAGTACTTC.

This clonotype has just a few counts. This chain connects TRBV30 to TRBJ1-1; D may be TRBD1 (5 bases). The germline V gene has CDR1 GTSNPN and CDR2 SVGIG (reference sequence). The CDR3 covers 13 residues. V was pared by 2 bases and J by 0 bases, with 7 bases between. CDR3 DNA: TGTGCCTGGAGTTCACAGGTGAACACTGAAGCTTTCTTT. Translated: CAWSSQVNTEAFF.

This rearrangement joins TRBV6-5 to TRBJ2-1; 7 bases map to TRBD2. The CDR3 runs to 16 residues. Trimming took 2 bases from V and 3 from J; bases not matched to a gene: 7. CDR1 and CDR2 (germline): MNHEY, SVGAGI. DNA of the CDR3: TGTGCCAGCAGTTACGCCAGCGGGGCAAACTACAATGAGCAGTTCTTC. Its translation is CASSYASGANYNEQFF.

The table lists this clonotype with many counts. The rearrangement joins TRBV5-1 to TRBJ2-7; TRBD2 matches at 11 bases. CDR1 is SGHRS, CDR2 YFSETQ, per germline. The CDR3 has 15 residues. V lost 3 bases to trimming and J lost 3 bases; unmatched junction nucleotides: 5. CDR3 DNA: TGCGCCAGCAGCTCTACCCTAGCGGGAGGCTACGAGCAGTACTTC. Its protein is CASSSTLAGGYEQYF.

The table lists this clonotype with a count of one. The chain joins TRBV19 to TRBJ2-2, with TRBD1 identical over 10 bases. The V gene's germline CDR1 is LNHDA and CDR2 SQIVND (reference sequence). With V trimmed by 3 bases and J by 4 bases, 5 bases remained unmatched. The CDR3 sequence is 16 residues long. The CDR3 region has the DNA TGTGCCAGTAGTATTGGGACAGGGGATAGCACCGGGGAGCTGTTTTTT. Its protein is CASSIGTGDSTGELFF.

V is TRBV28 and J is TRBJ2-1; D is ambiguous. CDR3 length equals 11 residues. CDR1 is MDHEN, CDR2 SYDVKM, per germline. V gave up 1 base and J gave up 14 bases, with 9 bases separating them. In DNA form, the CDR3 reads TGTGCCAGCAGTTTATCCGGCAAGAAGTTCTTC. This sequence encodes CASSLSGKKFF.

In this sample, this clonotype turned up many times. The rearrangement links TRBV7-9 to TRBJ2-7; D may be TRBD1 or TRBD2 (5 bases each). This CDR3 is built from 13 residues. Germline V gene data show CDR1 as SEHNR and CDR2 as FQNEAQ (reference sequence). V lost 5 bases and J lost 5, with 13 bases in between. The DNA for the CDR3 is TGTGCCAGCAGCCCTTCGTGGGACCACGAGCAGTACTTC. It specifies CASSPSWDHEQYF.

V and J are TRBV20-1 and TRBJ2-1, with 8 bases lining up with TRBD1. Germline-derived CDR1 and CDR2 are DFQATT and SNEGSKA (reference sequence). The CDR3 is 15 residues long. With V trimmed by 6 bases and J by 7 bases, 14 bases remained unmatched. CDR3 protein: CSALSGSRGQNEQFF. The CDR3, as DNA: TGCAGTGCCTTATCGGGAAGCAGGGGGCAAAATGAGCAGTTCTTC.

This clonotype was seen a handful of times. The V gene is TRBV12-3 or TRBV12-4, the J gene TRBJ2-7; D ambiguous. The length of the CDR3 is 12 residues. Trimming stripped 6 bases from V and 4 bases from J, with 10 bases between. CDR3 sequence reads: CASSLHSYEQYF. The CDR3 region has the DNA TGTGCCAGCAGCCTCCATTCGTACGAGCAGTACTTC.

The chain uses TRBV13 and TRBJ2-1; possibly TRBD1 or TRBD2 for D (5 bases each). Germline values: CDR1 PRHDT, CDR2 FYEKMQ (reference sequence). Trimming left V 3 bases short and J 2 bases short, with 8 bases between. The CDR3 has 14 residues. The CDR3 DNA reads TGTGCCAGCAGCTTTGGGGACGCCTACAATGAGCAGTTCTTC. Its translation is CASSFGDAYNEQFF.

In this sample, this clonotype turned up once. V and J are TRBV6-2 or TRBV6-3 and TRBJ2-7, with D possibly TRBD2 on 6 matching bases. Germline CDR1 MNHEY, CDR2 SVGEGT. The CDR3 runs 15 residues. V lost 2 bases to trimming and J lost 3 bases, with 14 bases between them. The CDR3 bases are TGTGCCAGCAGTTACCCCTCGGGACTCCTCTACGAGCAGTACTTC. It yields the protein CASSYPSGLLYEQYF.

This clonotype was observed at least ten times. The chain joins TRBV30 to TRBJ1-5; 10 nucleotides line up with TRBD1. CDR1 and CDR2 from the germline V gene are GTSNPN and SVGIG (reference sequence). Trimming removed 2 bases from V and 7 bases from J; junction bases left unmatched: 5. This CDR3 spans 14 amino acids. The CDR3 reads CAWSTGQGGQPQHF. DNA of the CDR3: TGTGCCTGGAGTACCGGACAGGGGGGCCAGCCCCAGCATTTT.

The table lists this clonotype with many counts. This rearrangement joins TRBV20-1 to TRBJ1-1; D possibly corresponds to TRBD1 (6 bases). CDR3 size: 17 residues. The V gene's germline CDR1 is DFQATT and CDR2 SNEGSKA (reference sequence). Trimming pared 7 bases from V and 0 bases from J, leaving 24 bases between. The CDR3 DNA reads as TGCAGTGTCAAAAACCCGAACGGGGGGCTCATGAACACTGAAGCTTTCTTT. Amino acids: CSVKNPNGGLMNTEAFF.